What follows are 26 T cell receptor beta chains derived from one specimen sequenced in a study of blood T cell repertoires in COVID-19. Some clones are missing from TCRdb's copy, which holds only in-frame ones; the method was immunoSEQ multiplex PCR. The sample has fewer than 250,000 clones, around four fifths seen once. Sample: peripheral blood. The receptors originated from a woman aged 55-70 years with active or convalescent COVID-19.

A few counts support this clone. The V and J genes are TRBV7-9 and TRBJ1-6; TRBD1 matches at 8 bases. The CDR3 length is 14 residues. The V segment lost 5 bases and the J segment 7 bases; nucleotides outside the gene matches: 4. The germline V gene encodes CDR1 SEHNR and CDR2 FQNEAQ (reference sequence). The CDR3 spells CASSTGQANSPLHF. As DNA, the CDR3 is TGTGCCAGCAGCACGGGACAGGCAAATTCACCCCTCCACTTT.

The chain recombines TRBV7-8 with TRBJ1-1, with 7 bases fitting TRBD1. The CDR3 runs 15 residues. J was trimmed by 0 bases and V by 5 bases; bases with no gene match: 6. Germline V gene lookup returns CDR1 SGHVS and CDR2 FQNEAQ. This CDR3 reads CASSKETGLNTEAFF. Here the CDR3 DNA reads TGTGCCAGCAGCAAGGAGACAGGGCTGAACACTGAAGCTTTCTTT. Complete variable domain (other parts from reference TRBV7-8 and TRBJ1-1): GAGVSQSPRYKVAKRGQDVALRCDPISGHVSLFWYQQALGQGPEFLTYFQNEAQLDKSGLPSDRFFAERPEGSVSTLKIQRTQQEDSAVYLCASSKETGLNTEAFFGQGTRLTVV.

The count of this clone is one. The rearrangement links TRBV5-1 to TRBJ2-5; maybe TRBD1 (6 bases). CDR3 size: 14 residues. V lost 1 base to trimming and J lost 5 bases, with 12 bases between them. Looked up from germline, CDR1 is SGHRS and CDR2 is YFSETQ. CDR3 DNA: TGCGCCAGCAGCTTGAAGTTTAGGGGGGAGACCCAGTACTTC. Translating gives CASSLKFRGETQYF.

The rearrangement uses TRBV6-5 and TRBJ1-2; 8 bases are a match to TRBD1. The CDR3 loop spans 12 amino acids. Germline loops: CDR1 MNHEY, CDR2 SVGAGI. Trimming removed 5 bases from V and 7 bases from J; junction bases left unmatched: 3. CDR3 bases: TGTGCCAGCAGTCGACAGGGGATTGGCTACACCTTC. As protein: CASSRQGIGYTF.

The J gene is TRBJ2-2, the V gene TRBV28; TRBD2 matches at 7 bases. The CDR3 is made up of 16 amino acids. J lost 3 bases, V lost 4 bases, and 8 bases had no gene match. CDR1 and CDR2 from the germline V gene are MDHEN and SYDVKM. In DNA, the CDR3 is TGTGCCAGCAGTTGGACCGGCGGGGGTTACACCGGGGAGCTGTTTTTT. It yields the protein CASSWTGGGYTGELFF.

This clone occurred once. The V call is TRBV19, the J call TRBJ2-1, with 7 bases matching TRBD1. Germline V gene sequence: CDR1 LNHDA, CDR2 SQIVND (reference sequence). Germline trimming cut 4 bases from V and 2 bases from J; bases unmatched to any gene: 5. The CDR3 totals 15 residues. Written as DNA, the CDR3 is TGTGCCAGTAGTAGTAAGAGGGGGCCCTACAATGAGCAGTTCTTC. Its translation is CASSSKRGPYNEQFF.

J is TRBJ1-1 and V is TRBV2; TRBD1 might be the D (6 bases). The V end was cut by 5 bases, the J end by 4 bases, with 17 bases between. The CDR3 runs to 15 residues. CDR1 and CDR2 from the germline V gene are SNHLY and FYNNEI. CDR3 nucleotides: TGTGCCAGCAGTCCTTTGAACACAGGGCTCACTGAAGCTTTCTTT. Its translation: CASSPLNTGLTEAFF.

The CDR3 DNA reads TGTGCCAGCAGCTTGGGACAGGGGGCAGGTGGCTACACCTTC. Encoded protein: CASSLGQGAGGYTF. The rearrangement uses TRBV7-3 and TRBJ1-2; 12 bases map to TRBD1. The germline V gene has CDR1 SGHTA and CDR2 FQGTGA. V lost 3 bases and J lost 7; bases outside the gene matches: 3. This CDR3 region has 14 residues.

The genes are TRBV7-2 and TRBJ2-3; D remains ambiguous. CDR1 is SGHTA, CDR2 FQGNSA, per germline. Trimming left V 1 base short and J 0 bases short, with 11 bases between. The CDR3 is 16 residues long. This CDR3 reads CASSLVRQISTDTQYF. CDR3 in DNA: TGTGCCAGCAGCTTAGTCCGCCAGATTAGCACAGATACGCAGTATTTT.

J is TRBJ1-2 and V is TRBV11-3; weak D call: TRBD1 (6 bases). The CDR3 sequence is 12 residues long. The V end was cut by 7 bases, the J end by 3 bases, with 9 bases between. Germline CDR1 SGHNT, CDR2 YENEEA. CDR3: CASNREHYGYTF. The CDR3 coding sequence is TGTGCCAGCAACAGGGAGCACTATGGCTACACCTTC.

The gene calls are TRBV30 and TRBJ2-5; TRBD2 aligns across 10 bases. The germline CDR1 and CDR2 sequences are GTSNPN and SVGIG (reference sequence). V lost 3 bases to trimming and J lost 5 bases; unmatched junction nucleotides: 3. This CDR3 is built from 13 residues. The CDR3 DNA reads TGTGCCTGGAGGCGACTAGCGGGTGAGACCCAGTACTTC. It specifies CAWRRLAGETQYF.

The CDR3 loop reads CASSLPGGTTNTGELFF. The CDR3 DNA reads TGTGCCAGCAGTTTACCGGGGGGGACAACGAACACCGGGGAGCTGTTTTTT. V usage is TRBV28 and J usage is TRBJ2-2, with 8 bases identical to TRBD2. This CDR3 has 17 amino acids. J gave up 0 bases and V 2 bases, and 5 bases lay outside the gene matches. Germline values: CDR1 MDHEN, CDR2 SYDVKM.

This chain connects TRBV25-1 to TRBJ2-7; D gene ambiguous. The CDR3 has 14 amino acids. The germline V gene encodes CDR1 MGHDK and CDR2 SYGVNS. The ends were cut back, 4 bases at V and 0 bases at J, with 10 bases in the middle. The CDR3 bases are TGTGCCAGCAGTGGAGCAAAAAGCTCCTACGAGCAGTACGTC. It codes for CASSGAKSSYEQYV.

The rearrangement uses TRBV2 and TRBJ2-1, with TRBD2 identical over 7 bases. Germline V gives CDR1 SNHLY, CDR2 FYNNEI. Unmatched junction bases numbered 6, after V lost 2 bases and J lost 5 bases. This CDR3 has 15 residues. CDR3: CASSETGLPNNEQFF. The CDR3 DNA sequence: TGTGCCAGCAGTGAAACGGGACTACCAAACAATGAGCAGTTCTTC.

The gene calls are TRBV6-6 and TRBJ1-2; no definite D call. CDR1 is MNHNY, CDR2 SVGAGI, per germline (reference sequence). Trimming took 0 bases from V and 4 from J, leaving 15 bases between them. The CDR3 length is 16 residues. CDR3 bases: TGTGCCAGCAGTTACTCGATTCGGGAGGCGGGCTATGGCTACACCTTC. This gives the protein CASSYSIREAGYGYTF.

The sample holds one count of this clone. V is TRBV11-2 and J is TRBJ1-3; D possibly corresponds to TRBD1 (5 bases). CDR3 length: 16 amino acids. The V and J ends lost 5 bases and 0 bases respectively, with 14 bases between them. From germline, CDR1 is SGHAT and CDR2 FQNNGV. CDR3 region: CASSPRGNFSGNTIYF. The CDR3 DNA is TGTGCCAGCAGCCCTAGGGGCAATTTCTCTGGAAACACCATATATTTT.

This chain joins TRBV7-2 and TRBJ1-5; no clear D gene. In germline, CDR1 is SGHTA, CDR2 FQGNSA. Trimming took off 2 bases at V and 6 bases at J, with 17 bases between the two ends. This CDR3 is 16 amino acids long. The CDR3 region is CASSLMAWQEAQPQHF. The CDR3 DNA sequence: TGTGCCAGCAGCTTAATGGCGTGGCAGGAAGCTCAGCCCCAGCATTTT.

The DNA of the CDR3 is TGCGCCAGCAGCCCTCGGTCAAACTCCTACAATGAGCAGTTCTTC. This codes for CASSPRSNSYNEQFF. The gene calls are TRBV5-1 and TRBJ2-1; D unresolved. Trimming stripped 4 bases from V and 0 bases from J, with 11 bases between. Germline V gene data show CDR1 as SGHRS and CDR2 as YFSETQ. The CDR3 is made up of 15 amino acids.

This clone has only a few counts. The chain is built from TRBV19 and TRBJ2-7, with 15 bases matching TRBD2. Per the germline V gene, CDR1 is LNHDA and CDR2 is SQIVND (reference sequence). The CDR3 is made up of 20 amino acids. The trim removed 3 bases at V and 3 bases at J, leaving 15 bases unmatched. The CDR3 is CASSMDRPGLAGGFNYEQYF. The CDR3 DNA sequence: TGTGCCAGTAGTATGGACAGGCCGGGACTAGCGGGAGGATTCAACTACGAGCAGTACTTC.

The gene calls are TRBV7-9 and TRBJ1-1, with 11 positions matching TRBD1. The V gene end was trimmed by 6 bases and the J gene end by 3 bases; junction bases not matched to a gene: 3. The CDR3 spans 14 residues. Germline CDR1 SEHNR, CDR2 FQNEAQ (reference sequence). CDR3 sequence: CASRLGQGDTEAFF. In DNA, the CDR3 is TGTGCCAGCAGACTGGGACAGGGGGACACTGAAGCTTTCTTT.

The chain uses TRBV10-1 and TRBJ2-3; TRBD2 agrees at 12 bases. The CDR3 is made up of 14 amino acids. V dropped 8 bases and J dropped 6; count of bases not matched to a gene: 6. Germline V gene sequence: CDR1 WNHNN, CDR2 SYGVQD (reference sequence). The CDR3 DNA reads as TGCGCCAGCGGCCCTAGCGGGAGGGTTGATACGCAGTATTTT. It translates to CASGPSGRVDTQYF.

V and J are TRBV3-1 (or the pseudogene TRBV3-2) and TRBJ1-1, with TRBD1 as a possible D gene (5 bases). V lost 4 bases, J lost 1 base, and 13 bases lay in between. The germline V gene has CDR1 LGHDT and CDR2 YNNKEL (reference sequence). This CDR3 comprises 15 residues. CDR3 nucleotide sequence: TGTGCCAGCAGCCGATCGGACATCGGGAACACTGAAGCTTTCTTT. The encoded protein is CASSRSDIGNTEAFF.

The chain combines TRBV30 with TRBJ2-3; 8 bases map to TRBD2. Unmatched junction bases numbered 4, after V lost 5 bases and J lost 3 bases. Germline CDR1 and CDR2: GTSNPN and SVGIG (reference sequence). This CDR3 is built from 13 residues. The CDR3 protein is CAWRLASTDTQYF. In nucleotides, the CDR3 is TGTGCCTGGCGACTAGCGAGTACAGATACGCAGTATTTT.

The chain links TRBV5-1 to TRBJ1-3; D unresolved. Per germline, CDR1 SGHRS and CDR2 YFSETQ. The CDR3 runs to 18 residues. The V end was cut by 4 bases, the J end by 3 bases, with 23 bases between. In DNA form, the CDR3 reads TGCGCCAGCAGCACCACACCTGGACTTACCGGCAGTGGAAACACCATATATTTT. It translates to CASSTTPGLTGSGNTIYF.

CDR3 protein: CASSQGHRTGSNEQFF. CDR3 sequence (DNA): TGTGCCAGCAGCCAAGGTCACAGGACAGGGAGCAATGAGCAGTTCTTC. The V call is TRBV3-1 (or the pseudogene TRBV3-2), the J call TRBJ2-1, with 8 bases identical to TRBD1. The junction had 8 bases not matched to a gene; V was cut back by 1 base and J by 6 bases. The CDR3 loop spans 16 amino acids. Germline V gene data show CDR1 as LGHDT and CDR2 as YNNKEL (reference sequence).

The rearrangement uses TRBV5-6 and TRBJ1-3, with a weak D call TRBD1 (5 bases). The CDR3 is 16 amino acids. Per germline, CDR1 SGHDT and CDR2 YYEEEE. With 1 base removed from V and 2 bases from J, the gap between germline ends came to 13 bases. CDR3 sequence (DNA): TGTGCCAGCAGCTTGCTTGCAGGGAGGGCTGGAAACACCATATATTTT. Protein: CASSLLAGRAGNTIYF.